This T cell receptor beta chain was observed in a study of blood T cell repertoires in COVID-19. Looking at the study overall: Sites across the United States, Italy and Spain contributed samples from acute and convalescent COVID-19.

The CDR3 extends over 13 amino acids. CDR1 MNHNY and CDR2 SVGAGI come from the germline V gene (reference sequence). Trimming cost V 7 bases and J 1 base, with 5 bases left between them. TCRdb's copy holds only in-frame clones and misses some; the assay was immunoSEQ multiplex PCR. The data show roughly 150,000 clones, with roughly 80% seen just once and nearly 8% held by the top ten. Sequencing was done on a sample of PBMCs or T cells enriched from blood (not recorded which). The sequence was obtained from a woman aged 45-59 years who had recovered from COVID-19. The chain recombines TRBV6-6 with TRBJ1-6; D not resolved. The CDR3 DNA reads TGTGCCAGCATGTATTCCTATAATTCACCCCTCCACTTT. Translating it yields CASMYSYNSPLHF.